These T cell receptor beta chains were read from a single sample in a study of blood T cell repertoires in COVID-19. Generated by immunoSEQ multiplex PCR, the TCRdb table keeps only in-frame clones and is missing some. The table lists more than 95,000 clones, roughly 83% of them singletons. The sample was peripheral blood. The receptor source for this set is a young man with acute or convalescent COVID-19. Each CDR3 is given with its conserved first and last residue. A D gene is named only where the DNA matches it firmly. Clone size appears in some rows only: once, few, many, or a class for an expanded clone.

TRBJ1-1 | TRBV5-1 | few | . | CASSAGGGVNTEAFF | TGCGCCAGCAGCGCAGGAGGGGGGGTTAACACTGAAGCTTTCTTT
TRBJ2-5 | TRBV13 | . | TRBD2 | CASSFGLAGNPGETQYF | TGTGCCAGCAGCTTCGGACTAGCGGGAAACCCTGGAGAGACCCAGTACTTC
TRBJ1-5 | TRBV4-1 | . | . | CASSQGLRGSNQPQHF | TGCGCCAGCAGCCAGGGCCTCCGGGGAAGCAATCAGCCCCAGCATTTT
TRBJ2-5 | TRBV11-2 | . | . | CASSFNSQETQYF | TGTGCCAGCAGCTTTAACAGTCAAGAGACCCAGTACTTC
TRBJ1-1 | TRBV27 | . | TRBD1 | CASRPGQALTEAFF | TGTGCCAGCAGACCGGGACAGGCCTTGACTGAAGCTTTCTTT
TRBJ2-2 | TRBV9 | . | . | CASSVASLDGELFF | TGTGCCAGCAGCGTAGCTAGCCTAGACGGGGAGCTGTTTTTT
TRBJ2-2 | TRBV6-5 | . | . | CASINLRGELFF | TGTGCCAGCATCAACCTGCGGGGGGAGCTGTTTTTT
TRBJ2-2 | TRBV19 | once | . | CASSIQRNTGELFF | TGTGCCAGTAGTATACAGCGGAACACCGGGGAGCTGTTTTTT
TRBJ1-5 | TRBV10-3 | . | TRBD1 | CAISESGRQGVGNQPQHF | TGTGCCATCAGTGAGTCAGGGAGACAGGGGGTAGGCAATCAGCCCCAGCATTTT
TRBJ2-7 | TRBV2 | . | TRBD1 | CASILGTDRVHEQYF | TGTGCCAGCATCCTAGGGACGGACAGGGTCCACGAGCAGTACTTC
TRBJ1-1 | TRBV11-3 | . | TRBD1 | CASNKGAREAFF | TGTGCCAGCAATAAGGGGGCGCGTGAAGCTTTCTTT
TRBJ1-1 | TRBV11-2 | . | . | CASSPGRPAFF | TGTGCCAGCAGCCCAGGGCGGCCCGCTTTCTTT
TRBJ2-7 | TRBV9 | once | TRBD2 | CASSDGAGGYEQYF | TGTGCCAGCAGCGACGGAGCGGGGGGCTACGAGCAGTACTTC
TRBJ1-5 | TRBV7-9 | . | . | CASSVGGQPQHF | TGTGCCAGCAGCGTCGGAGGGCAGCCCCAGCATTTT
TRBJ1-2 | TRBV15 | . | . | CATSRDQEARADRTF | TGTGCCACCAGCAGAGATCAAGAGGCCAGGGCCGACCGCACCTTC
TRBJ1-1 | TRBV10-3 | few | TRBD1 | CAISESIRGEAFF | TGTGCCATCAGTGAGTCGATCAGGGGGGAAGCTTTCTTT
TRBJ2-7 | TRBV4-3 | . | . | CASSSGAHSYEQYF | TGCGCCAGCAGCTCAGGGGCCCACTCCTACGAGCAGTACTTC
TRBJ2-5 | TRBV7-9 | . | . | CASSPPGRGGRGETQYF | TGTGCCAGCAGCCCCCCGGGAAGAGGTGGCCGGGGAGAGACCCAGTACTTC
TRBJ1-2 | TRBV19 | . | . | CASSIRSLAGNGYTF | TGTGCCAGTAGTATACGCTCTTTGGCAGGGAATGGCTACACCTTC
TRBJ1-1 | TRBV24-1 | . | . | CATEGVSWVGAEAFF | TGTGCCACCGAGGGTGTCTCCTGGGTCGGGGCTGAAGCTTTCTTT
TRBJ2-3 | TRBV29-1 | . | TRBD2 | CSSPGGGNTDTQYF | TGCAGCTCTCCGGGAGGGGGAAACACAGATACGCAGTATTTT
TRBJ1-1 | TRBV5-1 | . | . | CASSFRGVNTEAFF | TGCGCCAGCAGCTTTCGGGGAGTGAACACTGAAGCTTTCTTT
TRBJ1-5 | TRBV6-6 | . | . | CASQDSYSNQPQHF | TGTGCCAGCCAGGACAGCTATAGCAATCAGCCCCAGCATTTT
TRBJ1-1 | TRBV6-5 | . | TRBD1 | CASSYRGQLVF | TGTGCCAGCAGTTACAGGGGACAGCTAGTCTTT
TRBJ1-5 | TRBV4-1 | . | . | CASSQEGWGGLQPQHF | TGCGCCAGCAGCCAAGAGGGGTGGGGAGGTCTACAGCCCCAGCATTTT
TRBJ2-5 | TRBV30 | . | . | CAWSVARTQYF | TGTGCCTGGAGTGTAGCCCGGACCCAGTACTTC
TRBJ1-1 | TRBV6-1 | . | TRBD1 | CASSEGIPGQVESFF | TGTGCCAGCAGTGAAGGGATTCCGGGACAGGTTGAATCTTTCTTT
TRBJ2-1 | TRBV12-5 | . | . | CASGFADLGMMIEQFF | TGTGCTAGTGGTTTTGCCGACCTCGGGATGATGATCGAGCAGTTCTTC
TRBJ2-3 | TRBV9 | . | TRBD1 | CASSVGGTGGLNTQYF | TGTGCCAGCAGCGTAGGCGGGACAGGGGGCTTAAATACGCAGTATTTT
TRBJ1-2 | TRBV19 | . | . | CASSKTGRSDGYTF | TGTGCCAGTAGTAAAACAGGGCGGTCGGATGGCTACACCTTC
TRBJ1-1 | TRBV4-2 | . | . | CASSQENRDGTEAFF | TGTGCCAGCAGCCAAGAAAACAGGGATGGCACTGAAGCTTTCTTT
TRBJ2-7 | TRBV9 | . | TRBD2 | CASSASTSGVGEQYF | TGTGCCAGCAGCGCTTCGACTAGCGGGGTAGGCGAGCAGTACTTC
TRBJ2-2 | TRBV9 | . | . | CASSVTPGVAVTGELFF | TGTGCCAGCAGCGTTACCCCGGGGGTAGCGGTTACCGGGGAGCTGTTTTTT
TRBJ1-1 | TRBV29-1 | . | TRBD1 | CSVLTGGFFTEAFF | TGCAGCGTTTTGACAGGGGGCTTCTTCACTGAAGCTTTCTTT
TRBJ2-5 | TRBV6-2/TRBV6-3 | . | . | CASSYLRGKTQYF | TGTGCCAGCAGTTACCTCAGGGGAAAGACCCAGTACTTC
TRBJ2-2 | TRBV2 | . | TRBD1 | CASRPGGKAGELFF | TGTGCCAGCCGGCCAGGGGGCAAGGCCGGGGAGCTGTTTTTT
TRBJ2-1 | TRBV12-3/TRBV12-4 | . | . | CASSFGGYNEQFF | TGTGCCAGCAGTTTCGGGGGTTACAATGAGCAGTTCTTC
TRBJ1-1 | TRBV10-3 | . | TRBD1 | CAIRRTGGVAEAFF | TGTGCCATCAGAAGGACAGGGGGGGTGGCTGAAGCTTTCTTT
TRBJ2-3 | TRBV4-3 | . | . | CASSQARASVPDTQYF | TGCGCCAGCAGCCAAGCGAGGGCTAGCGTCCCAGATACGCAGTATTTT
TRBJ2-1 | TRBV7-6 | . | TRBD2 | CASSPASGGPTYNEQFF | TGTGCCAGCAGCCCTGCAAGCGGGGGGCCTACCTACAATGAGCAGTTCTTC
TRBJ1-2 | TRBV7-2 | . | . | CASSQGLNYGYTF | TGTGCCAGCAGCCAGGGACTCAACTATGGCTACACCTTC
TRBJ1-1 | TRBV19 | few | . | CASRDRMNTEAFF | TGTGCCAGCAGGGATCGGATGAACACTGAAGCTTTCTTT
TRBJ2-7 | TRBV19 | . | TRBD2 | CASSMTGTSLSSEQYF | TGTGCCAGTAGTATGACGGGGACTAGCCTATCTTCCGAGCAGTACTTC
TRBJ2-1 | TRBV7-9 | . | TRBD2 | CASSSTSGRMDNEQFF | TGTGCCAGCAGCTCCACTAGCGGGAGGATGGACAATGAGCAGTTCTTC
TRBJ2-2 | TRBV6-5 | . | TRBD1 | CASQGQGAENGELFF | TGTGCCAGCCAAGGACAGGGGGCGGAGAACGGGGAGCTGTTTTTT
TRBJ2-5 | TRBV7-3 | . | TRBD2 | CASSITSGGAQGETKYF | TGTGCCAGCAGCATAACTAGCGGGGGGGCCCAAGGGGAGACCAAGTACTTC
TRBJ1-2 | TRBV29-1 | . | . | CSVNQPDYGYTF | TGCAGCGTTAATCAACCAGACTATGGCTACACCTTC
TRBJ1-6 | TRBV30 | once | . | CAWSVGGKDSPLHF | TGTGCCTGGAGTGTAGGAGGGAAGGATTCACCCCTCCACTTT
TRBJ1-3 | TRBV5-1 | . | TRBD1 | CASSPTGTVRGNTIYF | TGCGCCAGCAGCCCCACCGGGACAGTTCGTGGAAACACCATATATTTT
TRBJ1-1 | TRBV7-2 | . | . | CASSLVEGNTEAFF | TGTGCCAGCAGCTTAGTGGAGGGAAACACTGAAGCTTTCTTT
TRBJ2-5 | TRBV5-1 | . | . | CASSSYGQNQETQYF | TGCGCCAGCAGCTCCTACGGACAGAATCAAGAGACCCAGTACTTC
TRBJ2-2 | TRBV19 | few | TRBD1 | CASSKQGVEELFF | TGTGCCAGTAGTAAACAGGGGGTTGAGGAGCTGTTTTTT
TRBJ1-1 | TRBV5-1 | . | . | CASSRNRDTEAFF | TGCGCCAGCAGCCGAAACAGGGACACTGAAGCTTTCTTT
TRBJ2-2 | TRBV4-3 | once | . | CASSQEPGSNTGELFF | TGCGCCAGCAGCCAAGAGCCGGGGTCTAACACCGGGGAGCTGTTTTTT
TRBJ2-1 | TRBV27 | . | . | CASSLGLGSGWDNEQFF | TGTGCCAGCAGTTTAGGGTTGGGTAGCGGCTGGGACAATGAGCAGTTCTTC